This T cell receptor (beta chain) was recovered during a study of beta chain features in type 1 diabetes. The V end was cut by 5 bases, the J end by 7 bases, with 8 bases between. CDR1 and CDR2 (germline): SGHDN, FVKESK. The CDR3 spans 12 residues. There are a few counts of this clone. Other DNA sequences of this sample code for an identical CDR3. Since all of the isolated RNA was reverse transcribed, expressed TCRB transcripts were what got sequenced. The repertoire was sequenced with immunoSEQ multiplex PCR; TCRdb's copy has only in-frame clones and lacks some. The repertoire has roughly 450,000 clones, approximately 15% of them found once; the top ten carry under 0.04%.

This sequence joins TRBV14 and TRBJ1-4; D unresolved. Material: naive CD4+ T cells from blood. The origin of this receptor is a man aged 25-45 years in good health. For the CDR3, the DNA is TGTGCCAGCAGCAGGACGGGTGAAAAACTGTTTTTT. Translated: CASSRTGEKLFF.